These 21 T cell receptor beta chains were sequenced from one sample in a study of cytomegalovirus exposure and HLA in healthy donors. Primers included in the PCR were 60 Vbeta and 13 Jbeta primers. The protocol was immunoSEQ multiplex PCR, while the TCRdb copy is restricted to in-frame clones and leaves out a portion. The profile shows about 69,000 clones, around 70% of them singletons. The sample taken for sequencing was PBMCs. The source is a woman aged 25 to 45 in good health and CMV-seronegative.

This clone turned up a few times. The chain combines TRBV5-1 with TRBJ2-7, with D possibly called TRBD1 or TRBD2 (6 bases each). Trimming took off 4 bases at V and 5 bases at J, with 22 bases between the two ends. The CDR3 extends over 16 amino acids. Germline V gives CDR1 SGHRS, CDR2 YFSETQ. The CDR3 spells CASSLGGTGQSDEQYF. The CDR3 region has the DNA TGCGCCAGCAGCCTGGGGGGAACAGGGCAGTCCGACGAGCAGTACTTC.

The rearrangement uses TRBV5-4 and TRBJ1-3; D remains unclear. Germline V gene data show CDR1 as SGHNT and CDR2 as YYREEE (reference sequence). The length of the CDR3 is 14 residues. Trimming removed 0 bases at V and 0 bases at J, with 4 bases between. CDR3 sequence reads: CASSLESSGNTIYF. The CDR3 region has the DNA TGTGCCAGCAGCTTGGAGAGCTCTGGAAACACCATATATTTT.

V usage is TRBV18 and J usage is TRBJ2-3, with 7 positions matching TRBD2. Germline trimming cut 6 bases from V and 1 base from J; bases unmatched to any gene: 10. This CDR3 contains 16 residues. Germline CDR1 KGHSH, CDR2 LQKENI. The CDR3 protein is CASSPLGRGGTDTQYF. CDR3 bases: TGTGCCAGCTCGCCTTTGGGTCGGGGGGGCACAGATACGCAGTATTTT. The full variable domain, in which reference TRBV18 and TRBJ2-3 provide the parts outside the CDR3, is NAGVMQNPRHLVRRRGQEARLRCSPMKGHSHVYWYRQLPEEGLKFMVYLQKENIIDESGMPKERFSAEFPKEGPSILRIQQVVRGDSAAYFCASSPLGRGGTDTQYFGPGTRLTVL.

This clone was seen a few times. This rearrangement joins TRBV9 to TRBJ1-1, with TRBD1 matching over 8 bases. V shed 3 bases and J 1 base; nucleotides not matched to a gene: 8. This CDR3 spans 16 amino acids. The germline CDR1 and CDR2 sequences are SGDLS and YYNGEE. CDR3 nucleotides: TGTGCCAGCAGCGCTGGGACAGGAAGCCCGAACACTGAAGCTTTCTTT. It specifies CASSAGTGSPNTEAFF.

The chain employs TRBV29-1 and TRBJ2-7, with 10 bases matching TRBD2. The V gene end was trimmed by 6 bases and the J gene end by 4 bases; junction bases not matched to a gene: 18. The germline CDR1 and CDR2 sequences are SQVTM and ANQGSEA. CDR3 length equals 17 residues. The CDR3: CSVAGTSVQKGEYEQYF. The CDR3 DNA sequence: TGCAGCGTCGCCGGGACTAGCGTCCAAAAGGGGGAGTACGAGCAGTACTTC.

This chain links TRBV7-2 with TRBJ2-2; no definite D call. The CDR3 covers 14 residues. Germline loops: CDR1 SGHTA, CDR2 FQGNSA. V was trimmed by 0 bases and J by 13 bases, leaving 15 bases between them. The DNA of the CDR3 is TGTGCCAGCAGCTTAGCGCTTAGAACCGCCGGGCTGTTTTTT. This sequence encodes CASSLALRTAGLFF.

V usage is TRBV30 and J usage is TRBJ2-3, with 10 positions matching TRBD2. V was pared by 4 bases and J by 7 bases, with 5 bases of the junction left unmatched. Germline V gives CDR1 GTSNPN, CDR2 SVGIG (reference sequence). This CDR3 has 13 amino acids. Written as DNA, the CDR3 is TGTGCCTGGACTAGCGGGGGCAGAAATACGCAGTATTTT. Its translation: CAWTSGGRNTQYF.

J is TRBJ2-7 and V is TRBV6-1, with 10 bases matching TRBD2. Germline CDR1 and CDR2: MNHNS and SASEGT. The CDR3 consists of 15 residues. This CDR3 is CAITYSGGISYEQYF. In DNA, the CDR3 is TGTGCTATAACTTATAGCGGGGGGATCTCCTACGAGCAGTACTTC.

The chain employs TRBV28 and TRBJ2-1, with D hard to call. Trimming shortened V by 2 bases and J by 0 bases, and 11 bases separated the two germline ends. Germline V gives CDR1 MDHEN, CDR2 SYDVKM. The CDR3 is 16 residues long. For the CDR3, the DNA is TGTGCCAGCAGTTTAGGCGAGGAAAGCTCCTACAATGAGCAGTTCTTC. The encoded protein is CASSLGEESSYNEQFF.

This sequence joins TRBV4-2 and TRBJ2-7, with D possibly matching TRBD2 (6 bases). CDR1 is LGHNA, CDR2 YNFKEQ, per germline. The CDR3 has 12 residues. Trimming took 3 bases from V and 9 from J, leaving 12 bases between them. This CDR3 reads CASSQTGDPQYV. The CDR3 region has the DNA TGTGCCAGCAGCCAGACGGGAGACCCGCAGTACGTC.

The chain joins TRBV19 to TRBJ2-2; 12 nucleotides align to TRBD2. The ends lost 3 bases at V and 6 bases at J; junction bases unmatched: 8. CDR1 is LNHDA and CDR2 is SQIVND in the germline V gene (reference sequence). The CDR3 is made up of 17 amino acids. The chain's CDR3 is CASSIPLRTSGAGELFF. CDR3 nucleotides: TGTGCCAGTAGTATTCCGTTGAGGACTAGCGGGGCCGGGGAGCTGTTTTTT.

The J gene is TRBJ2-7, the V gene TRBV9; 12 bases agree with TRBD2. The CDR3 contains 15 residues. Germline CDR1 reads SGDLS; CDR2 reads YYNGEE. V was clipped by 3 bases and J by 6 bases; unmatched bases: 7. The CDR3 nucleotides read TGTGCCAGCAGCGCCGCTAGCGGGGGGGCGGTCGAGCAGTACTTC. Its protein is CASSAASGGAVEQYF.

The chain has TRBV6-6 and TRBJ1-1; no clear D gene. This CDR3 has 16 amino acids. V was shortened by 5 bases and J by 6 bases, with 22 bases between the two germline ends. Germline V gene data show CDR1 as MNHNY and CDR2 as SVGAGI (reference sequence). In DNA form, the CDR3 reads TGTGCCAGCAGTCAAATCATATCTGCCCCGGCGGCTGAAGCTTTCTTT. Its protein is CASSQIISAPAAEAFF.

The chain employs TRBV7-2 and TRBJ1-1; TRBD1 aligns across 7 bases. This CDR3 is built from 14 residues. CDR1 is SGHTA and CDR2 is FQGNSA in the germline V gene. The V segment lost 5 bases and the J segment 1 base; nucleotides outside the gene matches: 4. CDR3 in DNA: TGTGCCAGCAGCCAGGGGACAGCGAACACTGAAGCTTTCTTT. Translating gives CASSQGTANTEAFF.

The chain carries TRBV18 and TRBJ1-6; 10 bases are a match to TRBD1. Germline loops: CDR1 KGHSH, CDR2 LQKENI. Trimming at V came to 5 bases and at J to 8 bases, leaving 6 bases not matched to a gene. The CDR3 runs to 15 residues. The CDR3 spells CASSEPGTGDSPLHF. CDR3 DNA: TGTGCCAGCTCAGAACCCGGGACAGGGGATTCACCCCTCCACTTT.

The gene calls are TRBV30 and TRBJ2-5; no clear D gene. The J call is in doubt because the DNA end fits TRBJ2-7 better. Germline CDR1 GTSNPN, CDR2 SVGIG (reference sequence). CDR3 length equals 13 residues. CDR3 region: CAWSVNSAYEQYF. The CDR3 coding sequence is TGTGCCTGGAGTGTAAACTCTGCCTACGAGCAGTACTTC.

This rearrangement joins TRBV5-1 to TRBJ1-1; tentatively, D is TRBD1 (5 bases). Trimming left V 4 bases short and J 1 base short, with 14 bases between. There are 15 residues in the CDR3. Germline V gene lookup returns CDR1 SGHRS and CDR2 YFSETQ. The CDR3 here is CASSPLGGRNTEAFF. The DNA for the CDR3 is TGCGCCAGCAGCCCCCTCGGGGGGAGGAACACTGAAGCTTTCTTT.

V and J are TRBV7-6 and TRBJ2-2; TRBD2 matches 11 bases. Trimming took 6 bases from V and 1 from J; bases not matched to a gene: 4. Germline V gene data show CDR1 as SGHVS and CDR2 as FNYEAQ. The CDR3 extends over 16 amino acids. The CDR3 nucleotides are TGTGCCAGCAGGCTAGCGGGGGGCTTGAACACCGGGGAGCTGTTTTTT. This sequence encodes CASRLAGGLNTGELFF.

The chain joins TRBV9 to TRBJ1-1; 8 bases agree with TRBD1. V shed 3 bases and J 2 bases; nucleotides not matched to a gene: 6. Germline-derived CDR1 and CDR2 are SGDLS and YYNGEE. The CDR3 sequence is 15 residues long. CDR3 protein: CASSADRGGNTEAFF. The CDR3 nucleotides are TGTGCCAGCAGCGCCGACAGGGGAGGAAACACTGAAGCTTTCTTT. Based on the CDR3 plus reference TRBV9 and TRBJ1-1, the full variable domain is DSGVTQTPKHLITATGQRVTLRCSPRSGDLSVYWYQQSLDQGLQFLIQYYNGEERAKGNILERFSAQQFPDLHSELNLSSLELGDSALYFCASSADRGGNTEAFFGQGTRLTVV.

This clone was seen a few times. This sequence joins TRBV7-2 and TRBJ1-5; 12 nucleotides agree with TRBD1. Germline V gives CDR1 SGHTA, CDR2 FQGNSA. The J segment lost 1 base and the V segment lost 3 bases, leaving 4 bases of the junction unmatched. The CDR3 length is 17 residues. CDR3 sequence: CASSLGTGGVSNQPQHF. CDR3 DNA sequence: TGTGCCAGCAGCTTGGGGACAGGGGGCGTGAGCAATCAGCCCCAGCATTTT.

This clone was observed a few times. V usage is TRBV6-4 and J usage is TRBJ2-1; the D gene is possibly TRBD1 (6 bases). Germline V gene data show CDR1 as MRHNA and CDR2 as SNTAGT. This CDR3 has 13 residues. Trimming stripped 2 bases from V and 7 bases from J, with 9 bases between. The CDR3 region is CASSDGTTNEQFF. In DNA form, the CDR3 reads TGTGCCAGCAGTGACGGGACAACTAATGAGCAGTTCTTC.